The entry below describes one T cell receptor beta chain. Antigen unknown. This sample was included in a study of OX40 agonist ivuxolimab in advanced cancers. Overall study: Clinicians treated patients with ivuxolimab, an agonistic anti-OX40 (CD134) antibody. At 75% to 90% male, the cohort had a mean age of 60 years, ranging from about 20 to 79.

Regarding the study as a whole: On average, CD8+ T cells had more expanded clones than CD4+.

Sequencing used immunoSEQ multiplex PCR; TCRdb keeps in-frame clones, though not all of them. The sample contains 77,000 or so clones, about 90% of which appear only once. Germline CDR1 reads SGHDT; CDR2 reads YYEEEE. The CDR3 totals 13 residues. The germline V and J ends were trimmed by 4 bases and 9 bases, with 14 bases remaining between them. This TCR came from an adult with an advanced solid tumor such as melanoma, head and neck, liver or kidney cancer. J is TRBJ2-1 and V is TRBV5-6; D not certain. Sequences were derived from CD4+ or CD8+ T cells sorted from blood, sampled in a trial of the OX40 agonist ivuxolimab. The CDR3 DNA reads TGTGCCAGCAGCCCCGCTCAAGGTACTGAGCAGTTCTTC. As protein: CASSPAQGTEQFF.